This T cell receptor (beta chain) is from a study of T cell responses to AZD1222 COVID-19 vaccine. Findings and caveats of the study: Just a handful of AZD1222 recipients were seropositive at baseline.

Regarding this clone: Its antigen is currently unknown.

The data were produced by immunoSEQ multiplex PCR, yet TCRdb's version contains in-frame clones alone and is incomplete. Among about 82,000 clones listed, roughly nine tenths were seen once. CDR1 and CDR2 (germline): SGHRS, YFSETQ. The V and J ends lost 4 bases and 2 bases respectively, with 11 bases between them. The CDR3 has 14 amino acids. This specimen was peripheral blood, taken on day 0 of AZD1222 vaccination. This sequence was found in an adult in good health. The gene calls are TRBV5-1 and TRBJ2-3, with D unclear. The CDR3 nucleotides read TGCGCCAGCAGCGGCCGGGCCGTCACAGATACGCAGTATTTT. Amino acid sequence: CASSGRAVTDTQYF.